This TCR beta chain was sequenced in a study of blood T cell repertoires in COVID-19 (dated by TCRdb to the early 2020s). About the investigation overall: Recovered participants in ImmuneRACE Cohort 3 were defined as having two consecutive negative NP/OP PCR tests, clearance from a healthcare professional, or resolution of symptoms. Where HLA class I and class II types were available, the types were taken from metadata supplied by the sample provider, not from assay-based typing. Nearly every sample came with metadata listing a de-identified subject ID, COVID-19 status, age in years and sex. Samples from collaborators originated in the United States, Italy and Spain and spanned both the acute and convalescent phases of COVID-19. The material from the prospective study consisted of cDNA or gDNA derived from T cells, B-cell-depleted T cells, or PBMCs. The samples were drawn from two sources: the first 160 participants of the ongoing ImmuneRACE study, and 1,254 subjects contributed by 6 global collaborators. The repertoires were made available in a free public database intended to serve as a resource for research on the immune response to SARS-CoV-2. Deeply sampled blood TCRbeta repertoires from subjects exposed to, actively infected with, or recovered from COVID-19 were included in the dataset. General findings and caveats noted by the study authors: The quantity of clinical and demographic metadata differed by source and by participant and was supplied without curation.

For this clone: Its antigen is still unknown. Within one base of it there is no much larger clone, and no base qualities were kept.

Participants in the prospective study were enrolled through a virtual design, were aged about 18 to 100 years, and lived in 24 United States geographic areas. To assign participants to cohorts, the prospective study relied on clinical history that participants themselves reported in a screening survey and a study questionnaire. Each participant in the prospective study had whole blood, serum and a nasopharyngeal or oropharyngeal swab collected by mobile phlebotomists. Prospective study participants could optionally give additional blood draws and questionnaires over a roughly two-month period. Prospective study blood samples were shipped either frozen or at room temperature before DNA extraction. The CDR3 has 16 amino acids, counting the end cysteine and phenylalanine. Left in the record is the CDR3 DNA by itself, 48 bases read in frame from the first base. Reading the germline V gene (reference sequence) gives CDR1 SGHNT and CDR2 YYREEE. The V end loses 0 bases and the J end loses 2 bases, and a stretch of 13 bases separates them.

TCRbeta CDR3 regions were amplified from genomic DNA by means of the immunoSEQ Assay, a bias-controlled multiplex PCR. The authors processed their data as follows. Within the assay, amplification of reference gene primers was used to estimate how many nucleated cells each sample contained. To quantify the absolute abundance of each unique TCRbeta CDR3 rearrangement, sequence reads were collapsed and filtered. For each sample, productive Simpson clonality was calculated as the square root of Simpson's diversity index across productive rearrangements. TCRdb took this table from immuneACCESS and kept in-frame rearrangements with V and J called. Such tables lack part of the clones; where checked against another copy, unresolved V genes explain under half of the gap, and the rest is unexplained. That table furnishes V, J and clone size, whereas the DNA furnished D and trimming. Within this sample are 200,000 to 250,000 clones, with about 86% of them counted one time only. The ten largest clones take up approximately 2.8% of the sample.

The chain was built from TRBV5-4 and TRBJ2-3; TRBD1 is perhaps the D gene, given 5 matching bases. The source of this sequence is a woman aged 45 to 65 in a cohort exposed to, infected with or recovered from COVID-19 (not recorded which). The sample comprised PBMCs or T cells enriched from blood (not recorded which). The DNA sequence is TGTGCCAGCAGCTTGGTGGTTCAGGGTTTCACAGATACGCAGTATTTT. It translates to CASSLVVQGFTDTQYF. With the portions outside the CDR3 filled from the reference TRBV5-4 and TRBJ2-3 genes, the complete variable region becomes ETGVTQSPTHLIKTRGQQVTLRCSSQSGHNTVSWYQQALGQGPQFIFQYYREEENGRGNFPPRFSGLQFPNYSSELNVNALELDDSALYLCASSLVVQGFTDTQYFGPGTRLTVL.